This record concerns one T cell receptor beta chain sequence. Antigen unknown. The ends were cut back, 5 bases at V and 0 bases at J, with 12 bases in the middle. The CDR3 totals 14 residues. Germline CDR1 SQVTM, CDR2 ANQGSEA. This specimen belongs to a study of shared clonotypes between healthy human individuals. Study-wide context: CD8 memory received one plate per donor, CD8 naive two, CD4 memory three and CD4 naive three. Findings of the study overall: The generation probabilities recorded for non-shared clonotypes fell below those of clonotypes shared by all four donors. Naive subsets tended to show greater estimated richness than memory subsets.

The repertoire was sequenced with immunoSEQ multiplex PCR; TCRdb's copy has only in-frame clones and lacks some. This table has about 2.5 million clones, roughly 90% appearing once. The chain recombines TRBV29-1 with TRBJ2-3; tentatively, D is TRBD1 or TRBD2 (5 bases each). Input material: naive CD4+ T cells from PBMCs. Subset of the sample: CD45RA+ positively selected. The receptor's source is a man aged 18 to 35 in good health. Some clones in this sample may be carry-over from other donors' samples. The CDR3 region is CSVLPGRSTDTQYF. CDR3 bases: TGCAGCGTTCTACCGGGACGTAGCACAGATACGCAGTATTTT.